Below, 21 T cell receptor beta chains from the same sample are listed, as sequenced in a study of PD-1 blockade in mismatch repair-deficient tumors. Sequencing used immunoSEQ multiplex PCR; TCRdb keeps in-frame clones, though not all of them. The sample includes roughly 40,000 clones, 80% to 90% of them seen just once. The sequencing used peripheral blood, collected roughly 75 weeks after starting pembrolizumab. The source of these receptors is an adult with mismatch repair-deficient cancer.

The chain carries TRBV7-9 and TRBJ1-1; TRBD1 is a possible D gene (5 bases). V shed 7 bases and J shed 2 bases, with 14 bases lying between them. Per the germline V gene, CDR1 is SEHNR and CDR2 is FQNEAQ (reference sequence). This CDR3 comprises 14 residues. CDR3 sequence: CASTSWGLNTEAFF. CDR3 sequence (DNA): TGTGCCAGCACCTCGTGGGGCCTAAACACTGAAGCTTTCTTT.

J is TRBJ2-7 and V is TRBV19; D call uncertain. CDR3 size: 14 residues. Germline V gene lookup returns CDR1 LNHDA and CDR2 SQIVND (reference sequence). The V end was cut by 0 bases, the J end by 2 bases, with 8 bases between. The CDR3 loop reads CASSIDRWAYEQYF. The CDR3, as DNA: TGTGCCAGTAGTATAGATCGGTGGGCCTACGAGCAGTACTTC. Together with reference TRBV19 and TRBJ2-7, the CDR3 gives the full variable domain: DGGITQSPKYLFRKEGQNVTLSCEQNLNHDAMYWYRQDPGQGLRLIYYSQIVNDFQKGDIAEGYSVSREKKESFPLTVTSAQKNPTAFYLCASSIDRWAYEQYFGPGTRLTVT.

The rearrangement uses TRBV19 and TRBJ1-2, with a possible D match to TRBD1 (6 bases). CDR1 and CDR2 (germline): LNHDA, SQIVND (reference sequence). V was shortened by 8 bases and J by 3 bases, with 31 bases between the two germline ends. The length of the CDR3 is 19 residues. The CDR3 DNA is TGTGCCAGTCAAAATTTCCTTCAGGGGACCGACCTAAAGGACTATGGCTACACCTTC. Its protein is CASQNFLQGTDLKDYGYTF.

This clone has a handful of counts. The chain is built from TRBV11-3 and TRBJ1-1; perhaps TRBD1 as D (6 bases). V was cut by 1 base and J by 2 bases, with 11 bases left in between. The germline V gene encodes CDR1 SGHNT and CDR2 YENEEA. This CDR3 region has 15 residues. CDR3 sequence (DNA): TGTGCCAGCAGCTTAGGGACAGCAATAAACACTGAAGCTTTCTTT. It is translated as CASSLGTAINTEAFF.

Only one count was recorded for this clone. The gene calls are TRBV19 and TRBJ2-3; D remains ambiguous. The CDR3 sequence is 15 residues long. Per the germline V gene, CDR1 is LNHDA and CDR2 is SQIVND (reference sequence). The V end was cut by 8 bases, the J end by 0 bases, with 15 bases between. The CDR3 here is CASGLGGGSTDTQYF. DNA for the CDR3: TGTGCCAGTGGCTTGGGCGGCGGAAGCACAGATACGCAGTATTTT.

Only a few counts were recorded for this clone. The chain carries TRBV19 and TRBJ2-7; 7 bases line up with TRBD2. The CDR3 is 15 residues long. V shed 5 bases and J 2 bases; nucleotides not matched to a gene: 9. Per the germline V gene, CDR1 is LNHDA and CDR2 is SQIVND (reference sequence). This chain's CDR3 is CASSVILAETYEQYF. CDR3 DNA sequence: TGTGCCAGTAGTGTAATCCTAGCGGAGACCTACGAGCAGTACTTC.

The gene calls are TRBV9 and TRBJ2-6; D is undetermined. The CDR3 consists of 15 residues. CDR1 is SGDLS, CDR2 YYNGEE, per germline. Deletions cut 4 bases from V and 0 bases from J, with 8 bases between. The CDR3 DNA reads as TGTGCCAGCAGCTCCGCTAACTCTGGGGCCAACGTCCTGACTTTC. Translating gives CASSSANSGANVLTF.

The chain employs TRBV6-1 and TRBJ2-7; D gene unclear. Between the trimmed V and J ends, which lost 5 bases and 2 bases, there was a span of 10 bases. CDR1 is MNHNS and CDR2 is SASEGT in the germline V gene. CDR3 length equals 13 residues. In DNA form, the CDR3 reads TGTGCCAGCAGTCTTAACCCCCCCTACGAGCAGTACTTC. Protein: CASSLNPPYEQYF.

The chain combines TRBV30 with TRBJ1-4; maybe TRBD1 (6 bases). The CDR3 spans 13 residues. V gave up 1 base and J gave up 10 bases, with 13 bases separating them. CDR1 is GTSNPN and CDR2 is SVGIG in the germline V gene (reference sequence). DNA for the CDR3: TGTGCCTGGAGTGAAGGACAGAAGGGAAAACTGTTTTTT. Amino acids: CAWSEGQKGKLFF.

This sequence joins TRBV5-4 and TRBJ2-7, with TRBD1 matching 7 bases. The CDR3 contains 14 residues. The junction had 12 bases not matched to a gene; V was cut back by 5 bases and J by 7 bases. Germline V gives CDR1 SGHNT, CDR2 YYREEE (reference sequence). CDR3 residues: CASSLQGPRGEQYF. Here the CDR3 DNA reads TGTGCCAGCAGTTTACAGGGTCCCAGGGGGGAGCAGTACTTC.

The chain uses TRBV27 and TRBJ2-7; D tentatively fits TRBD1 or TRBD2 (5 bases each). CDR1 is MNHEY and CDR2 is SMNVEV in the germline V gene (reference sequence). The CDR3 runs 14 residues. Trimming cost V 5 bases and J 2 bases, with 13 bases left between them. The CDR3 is CASSDRDGTYEQYF. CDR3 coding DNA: TGTGCCAGCAGTGACCGGGACGGAACCTACGAGCAGTACTTC.

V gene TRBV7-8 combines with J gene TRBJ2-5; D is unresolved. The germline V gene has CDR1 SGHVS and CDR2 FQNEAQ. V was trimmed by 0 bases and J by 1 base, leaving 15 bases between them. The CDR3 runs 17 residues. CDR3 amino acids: CASSLAAGRAVQETQYF. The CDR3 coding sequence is TGTGCCAGCAGCTTAGCGGCCGGCCGGGCAGTCCAAGAGACCCAGTACTTC.

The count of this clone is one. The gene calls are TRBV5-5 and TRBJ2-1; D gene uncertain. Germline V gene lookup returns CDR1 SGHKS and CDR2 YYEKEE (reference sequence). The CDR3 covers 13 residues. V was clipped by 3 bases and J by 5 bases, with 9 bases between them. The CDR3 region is CASSSSGNNEQFF. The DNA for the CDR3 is TGTGCCAGCAGCTCGTCGGGTAACAATGAGCAGTTCTTC.

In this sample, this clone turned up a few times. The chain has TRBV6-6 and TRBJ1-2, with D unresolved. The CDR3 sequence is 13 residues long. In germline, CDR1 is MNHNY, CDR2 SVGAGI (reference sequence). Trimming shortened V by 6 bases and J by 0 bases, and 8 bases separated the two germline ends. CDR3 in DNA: TGTGCCAGCAGGGTTTCAGCTAACTATGGCTACACCTTC. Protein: CASRVSANYGYTF.

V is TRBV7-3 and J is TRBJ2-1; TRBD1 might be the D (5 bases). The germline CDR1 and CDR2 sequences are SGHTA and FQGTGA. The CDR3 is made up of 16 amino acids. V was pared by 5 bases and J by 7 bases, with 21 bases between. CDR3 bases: TGTGCCAGCAGCGTGGACACTCTGGGTCCCGGTAATGAGCAGTTCTTC. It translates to CASSVDTLGPGNEQFF.

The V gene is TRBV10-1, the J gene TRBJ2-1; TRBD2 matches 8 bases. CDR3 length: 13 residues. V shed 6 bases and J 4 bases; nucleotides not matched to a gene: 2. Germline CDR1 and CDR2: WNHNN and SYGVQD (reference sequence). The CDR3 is CASSGTRYNEQFF. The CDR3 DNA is TGCGCCAGCAGCGGGACTAGGTACAATGAGCAGTTCTTC.

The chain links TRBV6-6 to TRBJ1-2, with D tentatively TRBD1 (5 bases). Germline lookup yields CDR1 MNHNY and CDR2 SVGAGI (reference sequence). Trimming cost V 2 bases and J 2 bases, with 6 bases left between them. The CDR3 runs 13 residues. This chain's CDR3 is CASSYPGNYGYTF. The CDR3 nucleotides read TGTGCCAGCAGTTACCCAGGGAACTATGGCTACACCTTC.

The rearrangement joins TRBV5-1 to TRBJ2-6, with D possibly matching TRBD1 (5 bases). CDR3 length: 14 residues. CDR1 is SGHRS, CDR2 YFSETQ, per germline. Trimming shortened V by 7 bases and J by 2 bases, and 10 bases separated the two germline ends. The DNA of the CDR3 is TGCGCCAGCTCGATGGGGCCTGGGGCCAACGTCCTGACTTTC. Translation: CASSMGPGANVLTF. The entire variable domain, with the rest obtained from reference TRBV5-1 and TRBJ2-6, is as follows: KAGVTQTPRYLIKTRGQQVTLSCSPISGHRSVSWYQQTPGQGLQFLFEYFSETQRNKGNFPGRFSGRQFSNSRSEMNVSTLELGDSALYLCASSMGPGANVLTFGAGSRLTVL.

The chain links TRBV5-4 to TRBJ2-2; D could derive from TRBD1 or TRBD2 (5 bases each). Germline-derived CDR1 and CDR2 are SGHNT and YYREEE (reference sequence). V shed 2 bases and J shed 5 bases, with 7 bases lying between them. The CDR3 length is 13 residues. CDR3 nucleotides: TGTGCCAGCAGCTTTTGGGGGACCGGGGAGCTGTTTTTT. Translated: CASSFWGTGELFF.

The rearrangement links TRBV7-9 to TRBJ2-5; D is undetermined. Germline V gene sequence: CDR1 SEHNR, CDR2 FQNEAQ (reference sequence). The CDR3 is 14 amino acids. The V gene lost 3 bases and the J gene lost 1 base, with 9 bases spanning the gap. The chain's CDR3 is CASSFVSLQETQYF. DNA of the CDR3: TGTGCCAGCAGCTTTGTAAGCCTCCAAGAGACCCAGTACTTC.

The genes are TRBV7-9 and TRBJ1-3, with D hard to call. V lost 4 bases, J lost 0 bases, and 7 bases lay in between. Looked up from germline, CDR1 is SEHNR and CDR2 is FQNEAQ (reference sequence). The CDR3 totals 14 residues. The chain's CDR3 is CASSWTNSGNTIYF. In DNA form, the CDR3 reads TGTGCCAGCAGCTGGACTAACTCTGGAAACACCATATATTTT.